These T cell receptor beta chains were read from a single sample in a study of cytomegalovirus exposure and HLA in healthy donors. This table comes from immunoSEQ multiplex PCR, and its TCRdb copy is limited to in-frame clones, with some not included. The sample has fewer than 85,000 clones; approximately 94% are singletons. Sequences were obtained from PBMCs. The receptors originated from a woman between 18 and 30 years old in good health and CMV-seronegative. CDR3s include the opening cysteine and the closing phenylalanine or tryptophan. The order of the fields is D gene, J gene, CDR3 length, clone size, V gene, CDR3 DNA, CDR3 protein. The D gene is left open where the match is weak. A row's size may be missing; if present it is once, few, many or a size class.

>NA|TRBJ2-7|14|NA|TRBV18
TGTGCCAGCTCACCACCAGGCCAGGGCTACGAGCAGTACTTC
CASSPPGQGYEQYF
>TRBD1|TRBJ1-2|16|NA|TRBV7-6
TGTGCCAGCAGCTTAGGGGGGACAGGGTTTGACTATGGCTACACCTTC
CASSLGGTGFDYGYTF
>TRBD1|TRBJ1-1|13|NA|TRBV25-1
TGTGCCAGCAGTGAACAGGGGGTAACTGAAGCTTTCTTT
CASSEQGVTEAFF
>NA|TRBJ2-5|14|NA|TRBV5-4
TGTGCCAGCAGCTTGGTAGCAACCCAAGAGACCCAGTACTTC
CASSLVATQETQYF
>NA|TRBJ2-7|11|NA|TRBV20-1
TGCAGTGCCGGGTCTTCCTACGAGCAGTACTTC
CSAGSSYEQYF
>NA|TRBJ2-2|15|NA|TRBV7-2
TGTGCCAGCAGCTATAAGGGCAGGGACACCGGGGAGCTGTTTTTT
CASSYKGRDTGELFF
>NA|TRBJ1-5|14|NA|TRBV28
TGTGCCAGCAGTCCAGGGGCGACTAATCAGCCCCAGCATTTT
CASSPGATNQPQHF
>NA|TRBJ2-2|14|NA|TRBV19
TGTGCCAGTAGTATAGGGCCCAACACCGGGGAGCTGTTTTTT
CASSIGPNTGELFF
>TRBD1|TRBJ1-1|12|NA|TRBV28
TGTGCCAGCCGTGGGACAGGGCTGGAAGCTTTCTTT
CASRGTGLEAFF
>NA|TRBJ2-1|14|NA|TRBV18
TGTGCCAGCTCACCCAACAGGGACTACAATGAGCAGTTCTTC
CASSPNRDYNEQFF
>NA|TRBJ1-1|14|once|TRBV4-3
TGCGCCAGCAGCCACGTGACGGGGAACACTGAAGCTTTCTTT
CASSHVTGNTEAFF
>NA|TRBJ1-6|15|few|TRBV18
TGTGCCAGCTCACCACTCGGGGGGTATAATTCACCCCTCCACTTT
CASSPLGGYNSPLHF
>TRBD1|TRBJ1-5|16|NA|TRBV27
TGTGCCAGCAAACAAAGACAGGGAGCAAGAGATCAGCCCCAGCATTTT
CASKQRQGARDQPQHF
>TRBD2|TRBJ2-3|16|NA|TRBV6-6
TGTGCCAGCAGCCGCTCTGCGGGGGACGGCACAGATACGCAGTATTTT
CASSRSAGDGTDTQYF
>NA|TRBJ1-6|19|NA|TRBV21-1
TGTGCCAGCAGCAGCCCCGGGACAGGGAAGGGAGTGGGGTTTTCACCCCTCCACTTT
CASSSPGTGKGVGFSPLHF
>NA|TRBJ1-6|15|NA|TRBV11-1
TGTGCCAGCAGCTTGGGGCGAGCCTATAATTCACCCCTCCACTTT
CASSLGRAYNSPLHF
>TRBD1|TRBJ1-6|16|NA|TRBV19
TGTGCCAGTAGTACCGACAGGGGCCGCTCTAATTCACCCCTCCACTTT
CASSTDRGRSNSPLHF
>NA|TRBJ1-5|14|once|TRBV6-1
TGTGCCAGCAGTGTAATGTATAGCAATCAGCCCCAGCATTTT
CASSVMYSNQPQHF
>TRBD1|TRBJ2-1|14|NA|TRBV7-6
TGTGCCAGCAGCTACGGGACAGGGGACAATGAGCAGTTCTTC
CASSYGTGDNEQFF
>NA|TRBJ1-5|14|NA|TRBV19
TGTGCCAGTAGTACCCGACAGGATAATCAGCCCCAGCATTTT
CASSTRQDNQPQHF
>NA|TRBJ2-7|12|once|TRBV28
TGTGCCAGCAGTCCGAGAGAATGGGAGCAGTACTTC
CASSPREWEQYF
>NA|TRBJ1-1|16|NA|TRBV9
TGTGCCAGCAGCGTATCCGCTGTGAGGGGGACAACTGAAGCTTTCTTT
CASSVSAVRGTTEAFF